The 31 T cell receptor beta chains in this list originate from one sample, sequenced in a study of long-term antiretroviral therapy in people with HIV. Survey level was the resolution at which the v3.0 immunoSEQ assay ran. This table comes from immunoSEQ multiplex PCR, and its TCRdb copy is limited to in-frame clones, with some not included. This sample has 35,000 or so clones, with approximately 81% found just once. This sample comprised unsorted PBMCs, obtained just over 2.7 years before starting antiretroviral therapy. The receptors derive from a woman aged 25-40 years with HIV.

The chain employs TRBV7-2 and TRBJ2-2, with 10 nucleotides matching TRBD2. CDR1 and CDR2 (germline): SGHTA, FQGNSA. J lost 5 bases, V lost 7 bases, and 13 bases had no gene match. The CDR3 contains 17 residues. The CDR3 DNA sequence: TGTGCCAGCACCTTCCAAGAGGGGACTAGCGAGACCGGGGAGCTGTTTTTT. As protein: CASTFQEGTSETGELFF.

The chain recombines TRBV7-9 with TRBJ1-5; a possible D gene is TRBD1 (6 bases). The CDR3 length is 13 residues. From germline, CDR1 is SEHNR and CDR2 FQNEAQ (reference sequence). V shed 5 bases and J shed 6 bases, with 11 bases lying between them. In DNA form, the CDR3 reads TGTGCCAGCAGCCTTTCAGGGGCTCAGCCCCAGCATTTT. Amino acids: CASSLSGAQPQHF.

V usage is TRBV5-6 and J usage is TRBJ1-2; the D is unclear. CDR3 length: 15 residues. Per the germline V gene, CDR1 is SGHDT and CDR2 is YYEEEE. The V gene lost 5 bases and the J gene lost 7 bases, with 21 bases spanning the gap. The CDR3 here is CASSYDMGRSVGYTF. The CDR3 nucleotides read TGTGCCAGCAGTTATGATATGGGCAGATCTGTTGGCTACACCTTC. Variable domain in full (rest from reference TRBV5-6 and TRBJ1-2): DAGVTQSPTHLIKTRGQQVTLRCSPKSGHDTVSWYQQALGQGPQFIFQYYEEEERQRGNFPDRFSGHQFPNYSSELNVNALLLGDSALYLCASSYDMGRSVGYTFGSGTRLTVV.

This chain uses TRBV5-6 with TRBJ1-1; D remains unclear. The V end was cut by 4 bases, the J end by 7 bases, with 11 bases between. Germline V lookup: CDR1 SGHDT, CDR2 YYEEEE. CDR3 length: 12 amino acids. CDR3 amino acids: CASSRPPGEAFF. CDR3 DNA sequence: TGTGCCAGCAGCCGACCTCCGGGTGAAGCTTTCTTT.

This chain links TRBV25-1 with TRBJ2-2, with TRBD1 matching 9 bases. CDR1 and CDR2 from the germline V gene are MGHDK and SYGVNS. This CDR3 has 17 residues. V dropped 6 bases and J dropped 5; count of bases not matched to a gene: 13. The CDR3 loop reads CASSRDRERLGTGELFF. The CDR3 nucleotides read TGTGCCAGCAGCCGGGACAGGGAAAGGCTCGGGACCGGGGAGCTGTTTTTT.

As DNA, the CDR3 is TGTGCCAGTAGTATGGGAGGGTTACAAGAGACCCAGTACTTC. It codes for CASSMGGLQETQYF. V usage is TRBV19 and J usage is TRBJ2-5; TRBD2 agrees at 7 bases. Germline V CDR1 and CDR2: LNHDA, SQIVND (reference sequence). The CDR3 totals 14 residues. The junction had 3 bases not matched to a gene; V was cut back by 3 bases and J by 2 bases.

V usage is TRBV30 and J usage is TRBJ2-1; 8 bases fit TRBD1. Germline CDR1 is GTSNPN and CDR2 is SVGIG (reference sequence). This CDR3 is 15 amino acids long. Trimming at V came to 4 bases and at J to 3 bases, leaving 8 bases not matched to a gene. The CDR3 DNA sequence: TGTGCCTGGACCCCAGGGGGCGCGTTCTACAATGAGCAGTTCTTC. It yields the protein CAWTPGGAFYNEQFF.

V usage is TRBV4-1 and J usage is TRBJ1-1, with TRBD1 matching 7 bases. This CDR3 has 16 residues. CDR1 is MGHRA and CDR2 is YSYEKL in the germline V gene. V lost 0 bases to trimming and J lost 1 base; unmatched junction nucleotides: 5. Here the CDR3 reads CASSQEGAGGNTEAFF. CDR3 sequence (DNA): TGCGCCAGCAGCCAAGAGGGGGCAGGGGGGAACACTGAAGCTTTCTTT.

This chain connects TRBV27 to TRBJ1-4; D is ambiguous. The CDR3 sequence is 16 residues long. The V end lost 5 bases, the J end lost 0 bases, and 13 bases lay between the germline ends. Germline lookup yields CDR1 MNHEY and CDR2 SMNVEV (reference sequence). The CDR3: CASSNSHSTTNEKLFF. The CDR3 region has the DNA TGTGCCAGCAGTAACTCCCACTCGACAACTAATGAAAAACTGTTTTTT.

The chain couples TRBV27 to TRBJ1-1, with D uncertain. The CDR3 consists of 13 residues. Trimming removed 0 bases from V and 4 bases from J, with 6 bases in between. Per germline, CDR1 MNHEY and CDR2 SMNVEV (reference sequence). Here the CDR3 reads CASSLSGATEAFF. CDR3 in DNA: TGTGCCAGCAGTTTATCGGGTGCCACTGAAGCTTTCTTT.

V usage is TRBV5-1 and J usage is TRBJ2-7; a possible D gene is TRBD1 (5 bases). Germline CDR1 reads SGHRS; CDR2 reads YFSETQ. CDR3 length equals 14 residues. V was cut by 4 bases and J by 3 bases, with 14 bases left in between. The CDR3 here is CASSLSTDHYEQYF. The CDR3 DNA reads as TGCGCCAGCAGCCTTTCGACAGACCACTACGAGCAGTACTTC.

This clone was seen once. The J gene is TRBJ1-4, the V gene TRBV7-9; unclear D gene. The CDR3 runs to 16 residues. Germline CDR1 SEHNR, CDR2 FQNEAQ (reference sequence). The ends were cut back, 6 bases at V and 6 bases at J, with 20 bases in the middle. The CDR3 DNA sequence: TGTGCCAGCAGATCCCCGGTTGGACTAGAGGATGAAAAACTGTTTTTT. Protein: CASRSPVGLEDEKLFF.

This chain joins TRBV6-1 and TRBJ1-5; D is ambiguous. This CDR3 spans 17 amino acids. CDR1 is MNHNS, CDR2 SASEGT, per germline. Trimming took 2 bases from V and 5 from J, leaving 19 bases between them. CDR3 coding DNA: TGTGCCAGCAGTGAAAGCCAAAAGGGCAGATTCGATCAGCCCCAGCATTTT. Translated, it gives CASSESQKGRFDQPQHF.

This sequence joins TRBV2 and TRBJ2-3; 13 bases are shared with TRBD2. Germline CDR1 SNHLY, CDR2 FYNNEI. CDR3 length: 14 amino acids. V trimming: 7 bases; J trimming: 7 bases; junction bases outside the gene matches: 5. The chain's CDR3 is CASMGTSGAYTQYF. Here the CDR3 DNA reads TGTGCCAGCATGGGGACTAGCGGGGCCTATACGCAGTATTTT.

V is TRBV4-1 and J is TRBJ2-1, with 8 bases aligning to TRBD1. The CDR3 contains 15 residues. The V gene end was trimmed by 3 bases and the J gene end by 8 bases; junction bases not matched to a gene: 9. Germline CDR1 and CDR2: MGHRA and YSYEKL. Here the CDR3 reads CASSQGDRYSDEQFF. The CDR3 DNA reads TGCGCCAGCAGCCAGGGGGACAGGTACTCTGATGAGCAGTTCTTC.

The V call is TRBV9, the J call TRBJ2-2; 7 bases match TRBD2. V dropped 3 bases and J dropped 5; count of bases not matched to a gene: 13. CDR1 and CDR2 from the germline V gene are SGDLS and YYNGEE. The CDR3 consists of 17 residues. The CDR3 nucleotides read TGTGCCAGCAGCGCCACAGCACAGCGGGGATTAACCGGGGAGCTGTTTTTT. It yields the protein CASSATAQRGLTGELFF.

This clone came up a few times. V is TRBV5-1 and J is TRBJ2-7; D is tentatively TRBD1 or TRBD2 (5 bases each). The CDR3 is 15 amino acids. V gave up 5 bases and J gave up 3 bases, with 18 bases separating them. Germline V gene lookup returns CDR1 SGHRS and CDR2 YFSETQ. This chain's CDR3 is CASRDLGRPIYEQYF. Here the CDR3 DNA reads TGCGCCAGCAGGGACTTGGGACGTCCCATCTACGAGCAGTACTTC.

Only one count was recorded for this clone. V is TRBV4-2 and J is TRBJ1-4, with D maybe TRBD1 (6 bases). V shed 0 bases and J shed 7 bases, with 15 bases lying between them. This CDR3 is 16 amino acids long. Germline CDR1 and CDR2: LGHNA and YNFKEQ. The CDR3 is CASSQEGGGGTEKLFF. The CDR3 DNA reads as TGTGCCAGCAGCCAAGAGGGCGGGGGCGGAACTGAAAAACTGTTTTTT.

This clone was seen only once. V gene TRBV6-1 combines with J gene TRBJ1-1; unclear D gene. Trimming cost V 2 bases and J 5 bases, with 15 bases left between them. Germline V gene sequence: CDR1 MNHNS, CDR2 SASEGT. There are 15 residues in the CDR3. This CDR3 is CASSEFQRWGTEAFF. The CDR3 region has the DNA TGTGCCAGCAGTGAATTCCAGAGGTGGGGAACTGAAGCTTTCTTT.

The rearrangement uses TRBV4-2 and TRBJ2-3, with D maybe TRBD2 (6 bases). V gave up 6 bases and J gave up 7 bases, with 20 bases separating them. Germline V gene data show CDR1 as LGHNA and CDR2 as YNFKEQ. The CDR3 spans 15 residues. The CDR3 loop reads CASSSLADPTYTQYF. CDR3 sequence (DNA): TGTGCCAGCAGTTCCTTAGCGGACCCTACTTATACGCAGTATTTT.

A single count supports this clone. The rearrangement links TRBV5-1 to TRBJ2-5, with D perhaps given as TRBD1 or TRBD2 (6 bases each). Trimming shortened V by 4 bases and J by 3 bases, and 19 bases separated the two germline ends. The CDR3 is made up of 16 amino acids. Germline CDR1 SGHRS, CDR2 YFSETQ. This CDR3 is CASSMGLGRGEETQYF. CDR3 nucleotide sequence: TGCGCCAGCAGCATGGGTCTGGGAAGGGGGGAAGAGACCCAGTACTTC.

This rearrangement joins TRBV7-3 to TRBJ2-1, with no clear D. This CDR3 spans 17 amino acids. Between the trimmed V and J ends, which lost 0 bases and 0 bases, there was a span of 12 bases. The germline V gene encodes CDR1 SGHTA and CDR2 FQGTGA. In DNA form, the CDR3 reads TGTGCCAGCAGCTTAACTCGGAGCAGAAACTCCTACAATGAGCAGTTCTTC. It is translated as CASSLTRSRNSYNEQFF. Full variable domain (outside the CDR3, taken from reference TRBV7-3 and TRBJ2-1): GAGVSQTPSNKVTEKGKYVELRCDPISGHTALYWYRQSLGQGPEFLIYFQGTGAADDSGLPNDRFFAVRPEGSVSTLKIQRTERGDSAVYLCASSLTRSRNSYNEQFFGPGTRLTVL.

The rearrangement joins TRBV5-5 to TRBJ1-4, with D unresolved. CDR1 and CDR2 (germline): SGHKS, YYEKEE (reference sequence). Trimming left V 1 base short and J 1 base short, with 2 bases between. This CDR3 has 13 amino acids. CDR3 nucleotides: TGTGCCAGCAGCTTGCTAACTAATGAAAAACTGTTTTTT. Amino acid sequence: CASSLLTNEKLFF.

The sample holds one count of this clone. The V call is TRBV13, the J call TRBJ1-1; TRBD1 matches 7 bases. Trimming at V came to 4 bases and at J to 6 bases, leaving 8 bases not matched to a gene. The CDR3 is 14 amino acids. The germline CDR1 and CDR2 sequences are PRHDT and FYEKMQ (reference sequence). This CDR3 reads CASSSLGQGAEAFF. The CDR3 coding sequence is TGTGCCAGCAGCTCCTTAGGGCAGGGGGCTGAAGCTTTCTTT.

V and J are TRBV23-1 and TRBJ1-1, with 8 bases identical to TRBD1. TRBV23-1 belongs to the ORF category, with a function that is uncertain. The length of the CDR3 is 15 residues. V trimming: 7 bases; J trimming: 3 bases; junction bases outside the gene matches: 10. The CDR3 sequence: CASTRIRQGHTEAFF. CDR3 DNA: TGCGCCAGCACCCGAATCCGACAGGGGCACACTGAAGCTTTCTTT.

CDR3 in amino acids: CASRIGQGAQKLFF. The CDR3 DNA follows: TGTGCCAGCCGTATCGGACAGGGTGCCCAAAAACTGTTTTTT. The rearrangement uses TRBV5-6 and TRBJ1-4; 8 nucleotides match TRBD1. J was trimmed by 9 bases and V by 7 bases; bases with no gene match: 11. The CDR3 consists of 14 residues. Looked up from germline, CDR1 is SGHDT and CDR2 is YYEEEE.

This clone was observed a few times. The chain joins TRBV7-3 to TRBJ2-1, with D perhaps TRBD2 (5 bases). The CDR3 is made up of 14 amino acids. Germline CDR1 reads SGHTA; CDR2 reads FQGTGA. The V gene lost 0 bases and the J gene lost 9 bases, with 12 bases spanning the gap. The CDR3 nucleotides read TGTGCCAGCAGCTTAACAAGTGGAGGTGGTGAGCAGTTCTTC. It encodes CASSLTSGGGEQFF.

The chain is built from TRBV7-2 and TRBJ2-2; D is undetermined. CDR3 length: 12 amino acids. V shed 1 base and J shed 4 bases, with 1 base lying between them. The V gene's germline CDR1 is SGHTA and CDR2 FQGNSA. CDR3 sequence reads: CASSLGTGELFF. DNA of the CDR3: TGTGCCAGCAGCTTAGGCACCGGGGAGCTGTTTTTT.

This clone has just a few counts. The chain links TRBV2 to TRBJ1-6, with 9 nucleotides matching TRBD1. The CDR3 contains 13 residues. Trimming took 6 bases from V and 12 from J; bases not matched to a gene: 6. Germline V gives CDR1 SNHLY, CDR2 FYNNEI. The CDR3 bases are TGTGCCAGCAGGGACAGGGGCCTGGGACCCCTCCACTTT. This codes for CASRDRGLGPLHF. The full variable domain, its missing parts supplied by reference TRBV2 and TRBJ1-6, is EPEVTQTPSHQVTQMGQEVILRCVPISNHLYFYWYRQILGQKVEFLVSFYNNEISEKSEIFDDQFSVERPDGSNFTLKIRSTKLEDSAMYFCASRDRGLGPLHFGNGTRLTVT.

The CDR3 region has the DNA TGTGCCAGCAGTTACCGCAGGGGCGACTATGGCTACACCTTC. It yields the protein CASSYRRGDYGYTF. The V and J genes are TRBV6-5 and TRBJ1-2, with a weak D call TRBD1 (6 bases). Germline lookup yields CDR1 MNHEY and CDR2 SVGAGI. The CDR3 is made up of 14 amino acids. V lost 2 bases to trimming and J lost 3 bases, with 10 bases between them.

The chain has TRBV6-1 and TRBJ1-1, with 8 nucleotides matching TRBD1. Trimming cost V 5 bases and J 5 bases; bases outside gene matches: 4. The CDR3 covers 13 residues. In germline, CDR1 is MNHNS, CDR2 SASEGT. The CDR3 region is CASSRQGWTEAFF. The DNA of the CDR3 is TGTGCCAGCAGTAGACAGGGGTGGACTGAAGCTTTCTTT.